This T cell receptor (beta chain) was captured in a study of T cells after yellow fever vaccination. Findings and limits, study-wide: Detected again after the booster were most primary-vaccination clones, at nearly 97% CD4 and nearly 90% CD8.

In germline, CDR1 is MNHEY, CDR2 SVGEGT. V shed 0 bases, J shed 9 bases, and the junction held 2 bases outside the gene matches. The CDR3 covers 14 residues. TCRdb re-derived calls from the 5' RACE reads in MiXCR, one entry per CDR3 protein. The sample lists about 130,000 distinct CDR3 sequences; 6% to 8% were seen once. This clonotype was seen at least ten times. Its target is unknown. This sequence joins TRBV6-2 or TRBV6-3 and TRBJ2-4; 10 nucleotides align to TRBD1. The sample consisted of CD4+ T cells sorted from PBMCs, taken more than 8 days after the first yellow fever vaccination. This receptor was taken from a man between 18 and 29 years old who received the YFV17D yellow fever vaccine. The CDR3 region is CASSYSGTGVIQYF. The DNA of the CDR3 is TGTGCCAGCAGTTACTCGGGGACAGGGGTCATTCAGTACTTC.